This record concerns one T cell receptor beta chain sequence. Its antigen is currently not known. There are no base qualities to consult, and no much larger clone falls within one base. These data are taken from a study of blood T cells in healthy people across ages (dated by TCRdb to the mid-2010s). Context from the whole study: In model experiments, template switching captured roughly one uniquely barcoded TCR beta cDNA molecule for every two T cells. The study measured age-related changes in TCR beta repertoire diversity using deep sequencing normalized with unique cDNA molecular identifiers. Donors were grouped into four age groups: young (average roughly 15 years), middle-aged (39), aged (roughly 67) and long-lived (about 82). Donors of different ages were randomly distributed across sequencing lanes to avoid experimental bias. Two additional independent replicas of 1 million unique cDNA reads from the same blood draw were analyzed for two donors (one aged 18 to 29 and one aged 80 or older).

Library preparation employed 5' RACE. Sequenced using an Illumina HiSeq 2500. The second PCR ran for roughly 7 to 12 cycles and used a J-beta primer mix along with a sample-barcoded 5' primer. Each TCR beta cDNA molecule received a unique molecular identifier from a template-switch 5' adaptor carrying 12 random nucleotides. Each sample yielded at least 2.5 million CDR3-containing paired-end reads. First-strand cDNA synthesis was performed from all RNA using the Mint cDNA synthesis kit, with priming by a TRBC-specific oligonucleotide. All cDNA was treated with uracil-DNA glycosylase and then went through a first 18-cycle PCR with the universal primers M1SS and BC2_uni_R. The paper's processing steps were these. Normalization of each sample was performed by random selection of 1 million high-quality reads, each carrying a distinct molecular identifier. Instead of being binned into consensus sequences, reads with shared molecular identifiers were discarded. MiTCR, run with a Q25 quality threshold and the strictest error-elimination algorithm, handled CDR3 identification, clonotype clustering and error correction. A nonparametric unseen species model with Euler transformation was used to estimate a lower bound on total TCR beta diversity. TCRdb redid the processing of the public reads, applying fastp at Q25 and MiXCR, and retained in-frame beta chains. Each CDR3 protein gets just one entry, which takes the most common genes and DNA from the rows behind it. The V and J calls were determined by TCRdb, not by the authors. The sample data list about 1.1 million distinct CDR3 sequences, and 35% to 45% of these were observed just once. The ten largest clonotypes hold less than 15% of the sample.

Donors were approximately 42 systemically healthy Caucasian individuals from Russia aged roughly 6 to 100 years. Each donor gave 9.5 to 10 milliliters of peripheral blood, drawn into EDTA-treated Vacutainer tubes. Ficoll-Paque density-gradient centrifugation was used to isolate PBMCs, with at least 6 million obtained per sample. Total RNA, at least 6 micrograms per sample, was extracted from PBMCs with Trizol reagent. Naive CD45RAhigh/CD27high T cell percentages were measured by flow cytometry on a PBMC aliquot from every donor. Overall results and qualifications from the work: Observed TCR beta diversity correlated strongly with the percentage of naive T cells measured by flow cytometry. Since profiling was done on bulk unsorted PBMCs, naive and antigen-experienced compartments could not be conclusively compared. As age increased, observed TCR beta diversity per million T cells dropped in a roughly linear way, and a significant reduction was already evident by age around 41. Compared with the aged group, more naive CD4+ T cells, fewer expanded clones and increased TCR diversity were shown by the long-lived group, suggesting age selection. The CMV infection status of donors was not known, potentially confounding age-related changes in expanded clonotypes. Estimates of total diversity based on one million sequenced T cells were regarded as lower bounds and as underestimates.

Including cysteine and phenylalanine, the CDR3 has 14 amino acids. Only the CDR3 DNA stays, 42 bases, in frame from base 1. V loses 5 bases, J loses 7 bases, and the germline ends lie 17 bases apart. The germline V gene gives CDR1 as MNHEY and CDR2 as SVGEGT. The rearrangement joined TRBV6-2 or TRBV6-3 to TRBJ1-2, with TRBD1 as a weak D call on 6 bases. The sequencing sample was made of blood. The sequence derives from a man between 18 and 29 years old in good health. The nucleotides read TGTGCCAGCAGTCACCAACAGGGTGGAGGTGGCTACACCTTC. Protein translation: CASSHQQGGGGYTF.